The sequence of this T cell receptor beta chain was determined in a study of blood T cell repertoires in COVID-19. This clone showed up just a few times. Assay: immunoSEQ multiplex PCR; the TCRdb copy retains only in-frame clones and omits some. The table has under 250,000 clones, roughly nine tenths seen once. Source material: peripheral blood. The clonotype originates from a man aged 60 to 69 with acute or convalescent COVID-19.

This CDR3 reads CASSNLEGTGGTDTQYF. As DNA, the CDR3 is TGTGCCAGTAGCAACCTGGAAGGGACAGGCGGCACAGATACGCAGTATTTT. The rearrangement links TRBV19 to TRBJ2-3; 8 bases align to TRBD1. Germline CDR1 and CDR2: LNHDA and SQIVND (reference sequence). The CDR3 length is 17 residues. V was pared by 6 bases and J by 1 base, with 12 bases of the junction left unmatched.